A selection of T cell receptor beta chains follows, all from one sample in a study of T-cell memory formation after mild COVID-19. TCRdb reprocessed the 5' RACE reads with MiXCR, giving one entry per CDR3 protein. The table lists roughly 480,000 distinct CDR3 sequences, about 23% of them singletons. The sample consisted of PBMCs or a T cell subset sorted from them (not recorded which). The receptors originated from an adult woman who had mild COVID-19 (a few samples of this study predate the infection). Cell type and time point are not known. CDR3s include the opening cysteine and the closing phenylalanine or tryptophan. The D gene is left open where the match is weak. Not all rows give a size; the values are once, few, many and, for expanded clones, a class.

14 - TRBJ2-5 few TRBV6-5 CASSYSSGLETQYF TGTGCCAGCAGTTACTCGAGTGGGTTGGAGACCCAGTACTTC
14 TRBD2 TRBJ2-5 - TRBV29-1 CSVLRGGPRETQYF TGCAGCGTCTTGCGGGGGGGCCCGCGGGAGACCCAGTACTTC
18 TRBD2 TRBJ2-1 - TRBV6-5 CASSFTLGTSVPYNEQFF TGTGCCAGCAGCTTCACTCTTGGGACTAGCGTACCCTACAATGAGCAGTTCTTC
17 TRBD2 TRBJ2-1 - TRBV20-1 CSARGRLAGGSYNEQFF TGCAGTGCTAGGGGCAGACTAGCGGGAGGGTCCTACAATGAGCAGTTCTTC
14 - TRBJ1-5 few TRBV4-1 CASSHGEGGQPQHF TGCGCCAGCAGCCACGGGGAGGGTGGCCAGCCCCAGCATTTT
15 TRBD2 TRBJ2-5 - TRBV9 CASSTAGGLEEAQYF TGTGCCAGCAGCACAGCGGGGGGGCTGGAAGAGGCCCAGTACTTC
14 - TRBJ1-1 once TRBV3-1 CASSRIQGTSEAFF TGTGCCAGCAGCCGCATACAGGGCACCTCAGAAGCTTTCTTT
14 - TRBJ2-7 few TRBV5-1 CASSFEAGPYEQYF TGCGCCAGCAGCTTTGAGGCAGGGCCCTACGAGCAGTACTTC
15 - TRBJ2-7 few TRBV23-1 CASSHSWAGSYEQYF TGCGCCAGCAGTCACTCGTGGGCAGGGTCCTACGAGCAGTACTTC
15 TRBD1 TRBJ1-2 few TRBV7-3 CASSLGTGTGHGYTF TGTGCCAGCAGCTTAGGGACCGGGACAGGGCATGGCTACACCTTC
13 TRBD2 TRBJ2-5 - TRBV7-2 CASSWGLAETQYF TGTGCCAGCAGCTGGGGACTAGCTGAGACCCAGTACTTC